This T cell receptor beta chain stems from a study of T cells expressing NK-cell markers. Looking at the study overall: Sequencing covered eight donors, seven HCMV-seropositive and one seronegative. Study-wide results and caveats: HCMV specificity was not established for the expanded NKG2C+ T cell clones. A few donors showed these clonotypes also leading the CD3+CD56-NKG2C+ fraction.

Germline CDR1 and CDR2: SGHRS and YFSETQ. The CDR3 runs 14 residues. Researchers built TCR beta cDNA using 5'RACE template switching with UMIs. With the 5' RACE reads reprocessed, TCRdb shows one record per CDR3 protein and no DNA. The sample has over 250,000 distinct CDR3 sequences. Concerning this clonotype: What it recognizes is unknown.

The source of this sequence is a woman between 18 and 69 years old in good health. The chain is built from TRBV5-1 and TRBJ2-2; TCRdb designates TRBD1, a call that cannot be tested without DNA. The sample was blood T cells: a sorted CD56 or NKG2C T cell subset, CD4+ or CD8+ T cells, or bulk PBMC T cells (not recorded which). The CDR3 region is CASSQRTGTGELFF. Variable domain in full (rest from reference TRBV5-1 and TRBJ2-2): KAGVTQTPRYLIKTRGQQVTLSCSPISGHRSVSWYQQTPGQGLQFLFEYFSETQRNKGNFPGRFSGRQFSNSRSEMNVSTLELGDSALYLCASSQRTGTGELFFGEGSRLTVL.